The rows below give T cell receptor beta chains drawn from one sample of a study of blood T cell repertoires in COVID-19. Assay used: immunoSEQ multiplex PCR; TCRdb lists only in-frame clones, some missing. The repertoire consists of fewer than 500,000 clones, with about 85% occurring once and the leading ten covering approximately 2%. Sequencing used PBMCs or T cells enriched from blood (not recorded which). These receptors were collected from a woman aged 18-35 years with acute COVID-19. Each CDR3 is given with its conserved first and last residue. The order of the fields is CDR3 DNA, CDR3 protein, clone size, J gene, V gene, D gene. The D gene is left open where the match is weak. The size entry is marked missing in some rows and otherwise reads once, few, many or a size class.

CDR3 DNA: TGTGCCAGTAGTATAGACCGGGACAGAAGGAATGAGCAGTTCTTC
CDR3 protein: CASSIDRDRRNEQFF
clone size: once
J gene: TRBJ2-1
V gene: TRBV19
D gene: TRBD1

CDR3 DNA: TGTGCCAGCAGTGAAGAGGGGCCCCAGCCCCAGCATTTT
CDR3 protein: CASSEEGPQPQHF
clone size: NA
J gene: TRBJ1-5
V gene: TRBV2
D gene: NA

CDR3 DNA: TGTGCCAGCAGCCGGACAGAGGGAACTGAAGCTTTCTTT
CDR3 protein: CASSRTEGTEAFF
clone size: NA
J gene: TRBJ1-1
V gene: TRBV12-3/TRBV12-4
D gene: NA

CDR3 DNA: TGTGCCAGCAGCTTAGGACTAGTGGTCGATGAGCAGTTCTTC
CDR3 protein: CASSLGLVVDEQFF
clone size: once
J gene: TRBJ2-1
V gene: TRBV7-2
D gene: NA

CDR3 DNA: TGTGCCAGCAGCGACCCCAGGGTAACTAATGAAAAACTGTTTTTT
CDR3 protein: CASSDPRVTNEKLFF
clone size: NA
J gene: TRBJ1-4
V gene: TRBV5-5
D gene: NA

CDR3 DNA: TGTGCCAGCAGTTGGACAGGGACTGGTGGCTACACCTTC
CDR3 protein: CASSWTGTGGYTF
clone size: NA
J gene: TRBJ1-2
V gene: TRBV6-5
D gene: TRBD1

CDR3 DNA: TGTGCCAGCAGCGACATTAAACGGGACAGGGAAGTCAATGAGCAGTTCTTC
CDR3 protein: CASSDIKRDREVNEQFF
clone size: NA
J gene: TRBJ2-1
V gene: TRBV4-2
D gene: TRBD1

CDR3 DNA: TGTGCCAGCAGACGCACCCAGGGGGTCTATGGCTACACCTTC
CDR3 protein: CASRRTQGVYGYTF
clone size: many
J gene: TRBJ1-2
V gene: TRBV6-5
D gene: TRBD1

CDR3 DNA: TGTGCCTGGACGACAGGGAATACTGGGGCCAACGTCCTGACTTTC
CDR3 protein: CAWTTGNTGANVLTF
clone size: NA
J gene: TRBJ2-6
V gene: TRBV30
D gene: TRBD1

CDR3 DNA: TGTGCCAGCAGCCAAGAACGGGGAGCTTTCTTT
CDR3 protein: CASSQERGAFF
clone size: NA
J gene: TRBJ1-1
V gene: TRBV3-1/TRBV3-2
D gene: NA

CDR3 DNA: TGTGCCACGCAACCAAAGAGCGGGAGTTTAATAAATGAGCAGTTCTTC
CDR3 protein: CATQPKSGSLINEQFF
clone size: NA
J gene: TRBJ2-1
V gene: TRBV10-3
D gene: TRBD2

CDR3 DNA: TGTGCCAGCTCACTTGGACTAGCGGGCGGGCGGGAAGAGCAGTACTTC
CDR3 protein: CASSLGLAGGREEQYF
clone size: NA
J gene: TRBJ2-7
V gene: TRBV18
D gene: TRBD2

CDR3 DNA: TGTGCCAGCACCTACAGGGGGCAGACCGGGAACACTGAAGCTTTCTTT
CDR3 protein: CASTYRGQTGNTEAFF
clone size: NA
J gene: TRBJ1-1
V gene: TRBV28
D gene: TRBD1

CDR3 DNA: TGTGCCAGCTCACCCGCTTACGTGACAGGGACCGATCAGCCCCAGCATTTT
CDR3 protein: CASSPAYVTGTDQPQHF
clone size: NA
J gene: TRBJ1-5
V gene: TRBV18
D gene: TRBD1

CDR3 DNA: TGTGCCAGCAGCTTATCGGGTACTACAGATACGCAGTATTTT
CDR3 protein: CASSLSGTTDTQYF
clone size: NA
J gene: TRBJ2-3
V gene: TRBV7-8
D gene: NA

CDR3 DNA: TGTGCCAGCAGTCAAATAGACTTCAGGGGGGAACTGAACACTGAAGCTTTCTTT
CDR3 protein: CASSQIDFRGELNTEAFF
clone size: few
J gene: TRBJ1-1
V gene: TRBV28
D gene: TRBD1

CDR3 DNA: TGTGCCAGCAGCCTGACTAGCGAGACCTACGAGCAGTACTTC
CDR3 protein: CASSLTSETYEQYF
clone size: NA
J gene: TRBJ2-7
V gene: TRBV5-6
D gene: TRBD2

CDR3 DNA: TGTGCTAGTGGTTTGGTACGGGGACTAGCGGGAGGGCTTTACAATGAGCAGTTCTTC
CDR3 protein: CASGLVRGLAGGLYNEQFF
clone size: NA
J gene: TRBJ2-1
V gene: TRBV12-5
D gene: TRBD2

CDR3 DNA: TGTGCCAGCAGCCACCTAGGACAGCTCGCCGAGCAGTACTTC
CDR3 protein: CASSHLGQLAEQYF
clone size: once
J gene: TRBJ2-7
V gene: TRBV3-1/TRBV3-2
D gene: NA

CDR3 DNA: TGTGCCAGCAAGAAGGGGCCCCAGGGGGAAAACTATGGCTACACCTTC
CDR3 protein: CASKKGPQGENYGYTF
clone size: NA
J gene: TRBJ1-2
V gene: TRBV5-8
D gene: TRBD1

CDR3 DNA: TGTGCCAGCAGAGGGGGCAGGGATGATGGCTACACCTTC
CDR3 protein: CASRGGRDDGYTF
clone size: NA
J gene: TRBJ1-2
V gene: TRBV21-1
D gene: NA

CDR3 DNA: TGTGCCAGCAGCGTAGACTCTAGCGGCTCCTACGAGCAGTACTTC
CDR3 protein: CASSVDSSGSYEQYF
clone size: NA
J gene: TRBJ2-7
V gene: TRBV9
D gene: TRBD2

CDR3 DNA: TGCGCCAGCAGCTTGTCCGGCGGGAGGGCTGATGAGCAGTTCTTC
CDR3 protein: CASSLSGGRADEQFF
clone size: NA
J gene: TRBJ2-1
V gene: TRBV5-1
D gene: TRBD2

CDR3 DNA: TGTGCCAGCACCATTCGGGGACTAGCGGCTTACGAGCAGTACTTC
CDR3 protein: CASTIRGLAAYEQYF
clone size: NA
J gene: TRBJ2-7
V gene: TRBV13
D gene: TRBD2

CDR3 DNA: TGTGCCAGCAGCGTAGCAGGGGTTGGGTATGGCTACACCTTC
CDR3 protein: CASSVAGVGYGYTF
clone size: NA
J gene: TRBJ1-2
V gene: TRBV9
D gene: NA

CDR3 DNA: TGTGCCAGCAGCGTAGCGCCGGGACAGAACAATGAGCAGTTCTTC
CDR3 protein: CASSVAPGQNNEQFF
clone size: NA
J gene: TRBJ2-1
V gene: TRBV9
D gene: TRBD1

CDR3 DNA: TGTGCCAGCAGCTTAGGTTCGCATCGGTGGACTTCTACCGGGGAGCTGTTTTTT
CDR3 protein: CASSLGSHRWTSTGELFF
clone size: NA
J gene: TRBJ2-2
V gene: TRBV13
D gene: NA

CDR3 DNA: TGTGCCAGCAGTCCCTACAGGGTGACGACCTACGAGCAGTACTTC
CDR3 protein: CASSPYRVTTYEQYF
clone size: NA
J gene: TRBJ2-7
V gene: TRBV27
D gene: NA

CDR3 DNA: TGTGCCAGCAGCGTAGCTAACAGGGGGCGATGGAATGAGCAGTTCTTC
CDR3 protein: CASSVANRGRWNEQFF
clone size: NA
J gene: TRBJ2-1
V gene: TRBV9
D gene: TRBD1

CDR3 DNA: TGCGCCAGCAGCCAAGATCAGGGGACAGATACGCAGTATTTT
CDR3 protein: CASSQDQGTDTQYF
clone size: NA
J gene: TRBJ2-3
V gene: TRBV4-3
D gene: NA

CDR3 DNA: TGTGCCAGCAGCGCCCGGGGACAGGGGGGACCTGAAGCTTTCTTT
CDR3 protein: CASSARGQGGPEAFF
clone size: few
J gene: TRBJ1-1
V gene: TRBV9
D gene: TRBD1

CDR3 DNA: TGCGCCAGCAGCTTGGGGAGCCCACTAGATAATTCACCCCTCCACTTT
CDR3 protein: CASSLGSPLDNSPLHF
clone size: NA
J gene: TRBJ1-6
V gene: TRBV5-1
D gene: NA

CDR3 DNA: TGTGCCAGTAGTATAAGAGGTGGCGGGGGGGCCGCAGATACGCAGTATTTT
CDR3 protein: CASSIRGGGGAADTQYF
clone size: NA
J gene: TRBJ2-3
V gene: TRBV19
D gene: TRBD2

CDR3 DNA: TGTGCCAGCAGCCAGCTGGTTAGGTCGGGTAATGGCTACACCTTC
CDR3 protein: CASSQLVRSGNGYTF
clone size: NA
J gene: TRBJ1-2
V gene: TRBV7-2
D gene: NA

CDR3 DNA: TGTGCCAGCAGCCGTAGCGGGAGGGCCTTTAATGAGCAGTTCTTC
CDR3 protein: CASSRSGRAFNEQFF
clone size: NA
J gene: TRBJ2-1
V gene: TRBV7-2
D gene: TRBD2